Detailed here is one TCR beta chain. Antigen unknown. This specimen comes from a study of cytomegalovirus exposure and HLA in healthy donors. Study-wide results and caveats: The authors later linked a missense DCLRE1C variant to TCR beta V- and J-gene trimming. A list of about 160 TCR beta chains associated with cytomegalovirus was given.

Researchers ran the PCR with 60 Vbeta and 13 Jbeta primers. Study processing details: The count from a later analysis was some 80 million unique TCR beta chains, 9 million to 12 million of them shared. Clones were sequenced by immunoSEQ multiplex PCR, and TCRdb holds only the in-frame ones, with some missing. That table supplies the V and J calls and clone size; D and trimming were determined from the DNA. The sample totals about 130,000 clones. The CDR3 length is 16 residues. V was clipped by 0 bases and J by 3 bases; unmatched bases: 7. The V gene's germline CDR1 is SGHRS and CDR2 YFSETQ. This TCR derives from a man between 18 and 29 years old in good health and CMV-seronegative. Sequences were obtained from PBMCs. V usage is TRBV5-1 and J usage is TRBJ2-3, with 7 bases fitting TRBD1. The chain's CDR3 is CASSLVPGQSTDTQYF. The CDR3 region has the DNA TGCGCCAGCAGCTTGGTCCCGGGACAGTCAACAGATACGCAGTATTTT.